These 19 T cell receptor beta chains were sequenced from one sample in a study of response to subunit inactivated influenza vaccine. TCRdb ran MiXCR on the RT-PCR reads and lists one entry per CDR3 protein. Among roughly 700,000 distinct CDR3 sequences listed, approximately 15% were seen once. The sample here was PBMCs from blood, taken about 14 days before vaccination. These receptor sequences come from a man in his fifties who received an inactivated influenza vaccine.

The chain uses TRBV7-2 and TRBJ1-3; a possible D gene is TRBD1 (5 bases). CDR3 length: 13 residues. The germline V gene has CDR1 SGHTA and CDR2 FQGNSA. V was clipped by 3 bases and J by 2 bases, with 5 bases between them. Written as DNA, the CDR3 is TGTGCCAGCAGCTTCAGGGCTGGAAACACCATATATTTT. Its translation is CASSFRAGNTIYF.

This chain joins TRBV7-2 and TRBJ1-1; tentatively, D is TRBD1 (5 bases). The V gene lost 7 bases and the J gene lost 0 bases, with 12 bases spanning the gap. Germline-derived CDR1 and CDR2 are SGHTA and FQGNSA. The CDR3 contains 14 residues. CDR3 sequence: CASTDSYMNTEAFF. The CDR3 DNA is TGTGCCAGCACCGACAGCTACATGAACACTGAAGCTTTCTTT.

With regard to this clonotype: A clone one base away is much larger, so this may be a read error. This chain uses TRBV6-1 with TRBJ1-1; no firm D call. V lost 4 bases and J lost 4, with 10 bases in between. Germline CDR1 MNHNS, CDR2 SASEGT. CDR3 length: 13 residues. CDR3 in DNA: TGTGCCAGCAGTGGCCTCCTGGGCACTGAAGCTTTCTTT. This codes for CASSGLLGTEAFF.

The J gene is TRBJ2-4, the V gene TRBV7-8; a possible D gene is TRBD2 (6 bases). Trimming pared 5 bases from V and 2 bases from J, leaving 13 bases between. CDR3 size: 15 residues. The germline CDR1 and CDR2 sequences are SGHVS and FQNEAQ. CDR3 nucleotides: TGTGCCAGCAGCCCCCGGGGAGGTACCAAAAACATTCAGTACTTC. The encoded protein is CASSPRGGTKNIQYF.

The V and J genes are TRBV7-2 and TRBJ2-7, with TRBD1 identical over 7 bases. Germline CDR1 reads SGHTA; CDR2 reads FQGNSA. The CDR3 loop spans 12 amino acids. V lost 4 bases to trimming and J lost 6 bases; unmatched junction nucleotides: 3. The CDR3 protein is CASSYGTAEQYF. CDR3 DNA sequence: TGTGCCAGCAGCTACGGGACAGCCGAGCAGTACTTC.

This clonotype was detected only a few times. The chain joins TRBV12-3 or TRBV12-4 to TRBJ2-2; D is uncertain. The CDR3 consists of 12 residues. Trimming pared 2 bases from V and 7 bases from J, leaving 5 bases between. DNA of the CDR3: TGTGCCAGCAGTTTATATAGCGGGGAGCTGTTTTTT. The encoded protein is CASSLYSGELFF.

This clonotype was seen a handful of times. The V and J genes are TRBV19 and TRBJ2-7, with D perhaps TRBD2 (5 bases). The CDR3 sequence is 15 residues long. Germline CDR1 is LNHDA and CDR2 is SQIVND (reference sequence). The V and J ends lost 8 bases and 4 bases respectively, with 21 bases between them. CDR3 DNA sequence: TGTGCCAGTGCGGGCTCCCTGGCTTCTAAATACGAGCAGTACTTC. It encodes CASAGSLASKYEQYF.

This clonotype was observed many times. The V call is TRBV5-5, the J call TRBJ2-7, with 11 positions matching TRBD2. This CDR3 has 17 amino acids. The germline CDR1 and CDR2 sequences are SGHKS and YYEKEE (reference sequence). Trimming cost V 0 bases and J 3 bases; bases outside gene matches: 8. CDR3 amino acids: CASSLGPTSGRFYEQYF. CDR3 DNA sequence: TGTGCCAGCAGCTTGGGCCCTACTAGCGGGAGATTCTACGAGCAGTACTTC.

For the CDR3, the DNA is TGTGCCAGCAGCGATCCCCGGGACAGGGGGCATAACGGGGAGCTGTTTTTT. Translated: CASSDPRDRGHNGELFF. The chain carries TRBV9 and TRBJ2-2; 12 bases map to TRBD1. The germline V gene encodes CDR1 SGDLS and CDR2 YYNGEE. This CDR3 has 17 residues. V gave up 3 bases and J gave up 7 bases; unmatched junction bases: 10.

This clonotype appeared a single time. It differs at one base from a far larger clone, so likely a read error. This chain links TRBV6-6 with TRBJ1-5; no firm D call. The CDR3 contains 13 residues. Per the germline V gene, CDR1 is MNHNY and CDR2 is SVGAGI (reference sequence). The CDR3 nucleotides read TGTGCCAGCAGTCCGGGTGGCAATCAGCCCAAGCATTTT. Translating it yields CASSPGGNQPKHF.

This clonotype was observed a handful of times. The V gene is TRBV3-1, the J gene TRBJ2-1; 8 nucleotides agree with TRBD2. V gave up 2 bases and J gave up 6 bases; unmatched junction bases: 9. The CDR3 totals 16 residues. Germline loops: CDR1 LGHDT, CDR2 YNNKEL (reference sequence). CDR3 coding DNA: TGTGCCAGCAGCCAAAATCTAGCGGGCGGGAGCAATGAGCAGTTCTTC. Amino acids: CASSQNLAGGSNEQFF.

The chain employs TRBV6-5 and TRBJ2-7; tentative D call: TRBD1 (6 bases). Germline V lookup: CDR1 MNHEY, CDR2 SVGAGI. This CDR3 has 16 amino acids. Trimming cost V 0 bases and J 3 bases, with 15 bases left between them. CDR3 sequence: CASSYSPGAVGYEQYF. For the CDR3, the DNA is TGTGCCAGCAGTTACTCTCCAGGGGCCGTGGGCTACGAGCAGTACTTC.

This clonotype was seen ten or more times. This sequence joins TRBV12-3 or TRBV12-4 and TRBJ1-1; D uncertain. This CDR3 is 11 amino acids long. The V and J ends lost 10 bases and 4 bases respectively, with 10 bases between them. CDR3 nucleotides: TGTGCCACAACAGTTACCACTGAAGCTTTCTTT. Translation gives CATTVTTEAFF.

This clonotype has just a few counts. The chain is built from TRBV28 and TRBJ2-5, with 8 bases aligning to TRBD1. Trimming took 2 bases from V and 13 from J; bases not matched to a gene: 6. This CDR3 comprises 12 residues. Germline V lookup: CDR1 MDHEN, CDR2 SYDVKM. The CDR3 loop is CASSLDRGRGYF. In DNA, the CDR3 is TGTGCCAGCAGTTTAGACAGGGGAAGGGGGTACTTC.

Here the CDR3 DNA reads TGTGCCACCAGCAGAGACAAGTTTAGGGGGGAGCTGTTTTTT. As protein: CATSRDKFRGELFF. The V call is TRBV15, the J call TRBJ2-2, with no clear D. The CDR3 runs 14 residues. Germline loops: CDR1 LNHNV, CDR2 YYDKDF (reference sequence). The V and J ends lost 0 bases and 8 bases respectively, with 10 bases between them.

This clonotype occurred many times. The J gene is TRBJ2-2, the V gene TRBV12-3 or TRBV12-4; TRBD2 is a possible D gene (6 bases). This CDR3 contains 15 residues. The V end was cut by 5 bases, the J end by 4 bases, with 14 bases between. The CDR3 spells CASSPIGGVTGELFF. CDR3 sequence (DNA): TGTGCCAGCAGTCCGATAGGAGGGGTCACCGGGGAGCTGTTTTTT.

Many counts were recorded for this clonotype. The chain combines TRBV12-3 or TRBV12-4 with TRBJ2-2; 9 bases line up with TRBD2. The CDR3 covers 15 residues. Trimming took 5 bases from V and 3 from J; bases not matched to a gene: 4. The CDR3 is CASSVIAGDTGELFF. CDR3 sequence (DNA): TGTGCCAGCAGTGTCATAGCGGGAGACACCGGGGAGCTGTTTTTT.

This clonotype was counted ten times or more. The DNA for the CDR3 is TGTGCCAGCAGTAAGGTACCGAACTACAATGAGCAGTTCTTC. Translating gives CASSKVPNYNEQFF. The chain combines TRBV7-9 with TRBJ2-1, with D unresolved. The CDR3 extends over 14 amino acids. CDR1 and CDR2 from the germline V gene are SEHNR and FQNEAQ (reference sequence). Trimming shortened V by 6 bases and J by 3 bases, and 12 bases separated the two germline ends.

In its sample, this clonotype was seen a few times. This chain joins TRBV7-2 and TRBJ2-2; D is uncertain. Germline CDR1 reads SGHTA; CDR2 reads FQGNSA. Deletions cut 7 bases from V and 2 bases from J, with 14 bases between. The CDR3 has 15 amino acids. CDR3 sequence: CASKEATPNTGELFF. In DNA, the CDR3 is TGTGCCAGCAAGGAAGCAACACCTAACACCGGGGAGCTGTTTTTT.